The 28 T cell receptor beta chains presented below share a single source sample, sequenced in a study of blood T cell repertoires in COVID-19. This table comes from immunoSEQ multiplex PCR, and its TCRdb copy is limited to in-frame clones, with some not included. The repertoire consists of more than 150,000 clones, with 70% to 90% occurring once and the leading ten covering roughly 0.53%. Sequencing was performed on peripheral blood. The receptors come from a man aged 60 to 69 with COVID-19, enrolled during active disease.

The table lists this clone with a count of one. CDR3 region: CASSLARDANQPQHF. The CDR3 DNA is TGTGCCAGCAGCTTAGCCAGGGATGCCAATCAGCCCCAGCATTTT. The chain carries TRBV7-2 and TRBJ1-5, with D tentatively TRBD1 (5 bases). The CDR3 has 15 residues. V lost 0 bases to trimming and J lost 3 bases, with 9 bases between them. The germline V gene encodes CDR1 SGHTA and CDR2 FQGNSA.

This sequence joins TRBV9 and TRBJ2-1, with 12 bases that match TRBD2. This CDR3 contains 14 residues. CDR1 SGDLS and CDR2 YYNGEE come from the germline V gene. Trimming took 7 bases from V and 9 from J; bases not matched to a gene: 8. The CDR3 sequence is CASSRLAGDGEQFF. CDR3 coding DNA: TGTGCCAGCTCAAGACTAGCGGGAGATGGTGAGCAGTTCTTC. The complete variable domain, with remaining parts taken from reference TRBV9 and TRBJ2-1, reads DSGVTQTPKHLITATGQRVTLRCSPRSGDLSVYWYQQSLDQGLQFLIQYYNGEERAKGNILERFSAQQFPDLHSELNLSSLELGDSALYFCASSRLAGDGEQFFGPGTRLTVL.

The chain joins TRBV7-2 to TRBJ2-2; 11 nucleotides align to TRBD1. Germline CDR1 and CDR2: SGHTA and FQGNSA. Trimming took 4 bases from V and 7 from J; bases not matched to a gene: 2. The CDR3 extends over 14 amino acids. The CDR3 loop reads CASSSGQGVGELFF. The CDR3 DNA sequence: TGTGCCAGCAGCTCGGGACAGGGGGTCGGGGAGCTGTTTTTT.

V is TRBV21-1 and J is TRBJ2-2; the table assigns TRBD2, which was not confirmed against the DNA. TRBV21-1 has pseudogene status. This CDR3 region has 14 residues. CDR3 coding DNA: TGTGCCAGCAGCGCAAAAGCGGGGGATAGGGAGCTGTTTTTT. It encodes CASSAKAGDRELFF.

The J gene is TRBJ2-7, the V gene TRBV25-1; 9 bases are shared with TRBD2. The V and J ends lost 8 bases and 5 bases, in that order; junction bases with no gene match: 10. CDR1 MGHDK and CDR2 SYGVNS come from the germline V gene. CDR3 length: 14 amino acids. The CDR3 here is CASGLAGETNEQYF. CDR3 DNA sequence: TGTGCCAGCGGATTAGCGGGAGAGACTAACGAGCAGTACTTC.

The V call is TRBV7-2, the J call TRBJ2-3; D might be TRBD1 (5 bases). The CDR3 has 14 amino acids. With 4 bases removed from V and 2 bases from J, the gap between germline ends came to 10 bases. Germline CDR1 is SGHTA and CDR2 is FQGNSA. The CDR3 DNA sequence: TGTGCCAGCAGCTCGACAGAGGACACAGATACGCAGTATTTT. This gives the protein CASSSTEDTDTQYF.

The V and J genes are TRBV5-4 and TRBJ1-4, with 9 bases lining up with TRBD1. V shed 5 bases, J shed 6 bases, and the junction held 5 bases outside the gene matches. Germline CDR1 is SGHNT and CDR2 is YYREEE (reference sequence). The CDR3 is made up of 14 amino acids. The CDR3 here is CASSKGQGDEKLFF. The CDR3 DNA follows: TGTGCCAGCAGTAAGGGACAGGGTGATGAAAAACTGTTTTTT.

The chain recombines TRBV5-1 with TRBJ2-1; maybe TRBD1 (6 bases). Germline lookup yields CDR1 SGHRS and CDR2 YFSETQ. CDR3 length: 15 residues. With 2 bases removed from V and 3 bases from J, the gap between germline ends came to 12 bases. The CDR3 loop reads CASSLIGGDYNEQFF. Written as DNA, the CDR3 is TGCGCCAGCAGCTTAATTGGGGGCGACTACAATGAGCAGTTCTTC.

V and J are TRBV6-5 and TRBJ1-1; D remains ambiguous. V was pared by 6 bases and J by 1 base, with 9 bases between. The CDR3 has 13 amino acids. Germline CDR1 and CDR2: MNHEY and SVGAGI. The CDR3 DNA reads as TGTGCCAGCAGGCGGGTCCCGAACACTGAAGCTTTCTTT. It encodes CASRRVPNTEAFF.

The chain combines TRBV6-5 with TRBJ1-5; 7 bases line up with TRBD1. Per the germline V gene, CDR1 is MNHEY and CDR2 is SVGAGI. This CDR3 region has 13 residues. V lost 6 bases to trimming and J lost 6 bases; unmatched junction nucleotides: 5. The CDR3 region has the DNA TGTGCCAGCAGAACAGACAGGGCTCAGCCCCAGCATTTT. The encoded protein is CASRTDRAQPQHF.

V gene TRBV7-2 combines with J gene TRBJ1-5, with 7 bases aligning to TRBD1. Germline V lookup: CDR1 SGHTA, CDR2 FQGNSA. Trimming at V came to 4 bases and at J to 1 base, leaving 7 bases not matched to a gene. The CDR3 covers 16 residues. The CDR3 is CASSSQGGQSNQPQHF. CDR3 DNA sequence: TGTGCCAGCAGCTCGCAAGGGGGCCAGAGCAATCAGCCCCAGCATTTT.

The genes are TRBV7-8 and TRBJ1-5, with a possible D match to TRBD1 (5 bases). Germline V gene data show CDR1 as SGHVS and CDR2 as FQNEAQ. The CDR3 is made up of 16 amino acids. Trimming cost V 0 bases and J 8 bases, with 17 bases left between them. The CDR3 loop reads CASSLAPGTGDKPQHF. In DNA, the CDR3 is TGTGCCAGCAGCTTAGCGCCCGGGACTGGGGATAAGCCCCAGCATTTT.

The rearrangement links TRBV19 to TRBJ1-3; D might be TRBD1 (5 bases). Trimming removed 8 bases from V and 0 bases from J, with 11 bases in between. The germline gives CDR1 LNHDA, CDR2 SQIVND (reference sequence). CDR3 length equals 14 residues. CDR3 sequence reads: CASYDRSSGNTIYF. CDR3 DNA: TGTGCCAGTTATGACAGAAGCTCTGGAAACACCATATATTTT.

The chain couples TRBV20-1 to TRBJ1-4, with 7 bases fitting TRBD1. Germline assignment: CDR1 DFQATT and CDR2 SNEGSKA (reference sequence). Trimming took 5 bases from V and 13 from J; bases not matched to a gene: 7. This CDR3 contains 11 residues. CDR3 residues: CSAAGTATLFF. CDR3 DNA: TGCAGTGCTGCCGGGACAGCGACACTGTTTTTT.

J is TRBJ1-1 and V is TRBV20-1, with D perhaps matching TRBD1 (6 bases). Per the germline V gene, CDR1 is DFQATT and CDR2 is SNEGSKA (reference sequence). This CDR3 spans 11 amino acids. V was cut by 5 bases and J by 8 bases, with 12 bases left in between. The CDR3 DNA is TGCAGTGCTGTTCTCAGGGGAGAAGCTTTCTTT. It translates to CSAVLRGEAFF.

The chain is built from TRBV7-9 and TRBJ1-1, with 8 bases identical to TRBD1. The CDR3 length is 15 residues. V lost 6 bases, J lost 3 bases, and 9 bases stayed unmatched. Germline V gene sequence: CDR1 SEHNR, CDR2 FQNEAQ (reference sequence). The CDR3 DNA is TGTGCCAGCAGGGGTAAAGACAGGGGATACACTGAAGCTTTCTTT. It codes for CASRGKDRGYTEAFF. Variable domain in full (rest from reference TRBV7-9 and TRBJ1-1): DTGVSQNPRHKITKRGQNVTFRCDPISEHNRLYWYRQTLGQGPEFLTYFQNEAQLEKSRLLSDRFSAERPKGSFSTLEIQRTEQGDSAMYLCASRGKDRGYTEAFFGQGTRLTVV.

This sequence joins TRBV18 and TRBJ1-5, with D possibly matching TRBD1 (5 bases). The V gene's germline CDR1 is KGHSH and CDR2 LQKENI. The CDR3 is 16 amino acids. Trimming left V 6 bases short and J 2 bases short, with 17 bases between. The CDR3 is CASSLTLDNGNQPQHF. CDR3 DNA sequence: TGTGCCAGCTCCCTAACTTTGGACAATGGCAATCAGCCCCAGCATTTT.

The chain combines TRBV29-1 with TRBJ1-5; D is perhaps TRBD1 (6 bases). This CDR3 comprises 13 residues. CDR1 is SQVTM, CDR2 ANQGSEA, per germline. Trimming removed 4 bases from V and 1 base from J, with 8 bases in between. Here the CDR3 reads CSVGGLSNQPQHF. DNA for the CDR3: TGCAGCGTTGGGGGGCTGAGCAATCAGCCCCAGCATTTT.

The rearrangement links TRBV6-5 to TRBJ2-5; 9 positions agree with TRBD2. The CDR3 sequence is 15 residues long. With V trimmed by 2 bases and J by 4 bases, 5 bases remained unmatched. The germline V gene encodes CDR1 MNHEY and CDR2 SVGAGI. CDR3 coding DNA: TGTGCCAGCAGTTACGGGCTAGCGGGAAGAGAGACCCAGTACTTC. This codes for CASSYGLAGRETQYF.

This clone was picked up one time. The V call is TRBV13, the J call TRBJ2-3, with D perhaps TRBD2 (5 bases). The germline V and J ends were trimmed by 0 bases and 0 bases, with 7 bases remaining between them. The CDR3 sequence is 15 residues long. Germline CDR1 PRHDT, CDR2 FYEKMQ (reference sequence). This chain's CDR3 is CASSLGGVSTDTQYF. The CDR3 DNA follows: TGTGCCAGCAGCTTAGGGGGAGTAAGCACAGATACGCAGTATTTT.

V is TRBV5-1 and J is TRBJ1-5, with D tentatively TRBD1 (6 bases). The CDR3 spans 16 residues. Per germline, CDR1 SGHRS and CDR2 YFSETQ. The V end was cut by 4 bases, the J end by 4 bases, with 18 bases between. In DNA form, the CDR3 reads TGCGCCAGCAGCCCAACGACAGGTGGGGTAAATCAGCCCCAGCATTTT. Translating it yields CASSPTTGGVNQPQHF. Looking up the rest from reference TRBV5-1 and TRBJ1-5 gives the full variable domain: KAGVTQTPRYLIKTRGQQVTLSCSPISGHRSVSWYQQTPGQGLQFLFEYFSETQRNKGNFPGRFSGRQFSNSRSEMNVSTLELGDSALYLCASSPTTGGVNQPQHFGDGTRLSIL.

This CDR3 is CASSPDRYQPQHF. The CDR3 DNA is TGTGCCAGCAGCCCAGACAGATATCAGCCCCAGCATTTT. The V call is TRBV7-2, the J call TRBJ1-5; TRBD1 is a possible D gene (5 bases). CDR1 is SGHTA and CDR2 is FQGNSA in the germline V gene. V lost 5 bases to trimming and J lost 5 bases, with 10 bases between them. The CDR3 totals 13 residues.

The V and J genes are TRBV2 and TRBJ1-5, with a possible D match to TRBD1 (5 bases). This CDR3 is built from 15 residues. Germline V gives CDR1 SNHLY, CDR2 FYNNEI. V was cut by 7 bases and J by 0 bases, with 13 bases left in between. The CDR3 loop reads CASTVDRHSNQPQHF. The CDR3, as DNA: TGTGCCAGCACTGTTGACAGACATAGCAATCAGCCCCAGCATTTT. Full variable domain (missing parts from reference TRBV2 and TRBJ1-5): EPEVTQTPSHQVTQMGQEVILRCVPISNHLYFYWYRQILGQKVEFLVSFYNNEISEKSEIFDDQFSVERPDGSNFTLKIRSTKLEDSAMYFCASTVDRHSNQPQHFGDGTRLSIL.

This clone was counted only a few times. V gene TRBV7-9 combines with J gene TRBJ1-4, with 9 bases aligning to TRBD1. Per the germline V gene, CDR1 is SEHNR and CDR2 is FQNEAQ (reference sequence). The CDR3 has 14 residues. The junction had 5 bases not matched to a gene; V was cut back by 4 bases and J by 8 bases. The CDR3, as DNA: TGTGCCAGCAGCTCGGACAGGGGCGCGGAAAAACTGTTTTTT. Encoded protein: CASSSDRGAEKLFF.

This sequence joins TRBV7-2 and TRBJ2-1; the D gene is possibly TRBD2 (5 bases). The CDR3 covers 15 residues. Germline CDR1 and CDR2: SGHTA and FQGNSA. The ends were cut back, 5 bases at V and 0 bases at J, with 11 bases in the middle. CDR3 coding DNA: TGTGCCAGCAGCCCGAGCGGAGCCTCCTACAATGAGCAGTTCTTC. This translates into CASSPSGASYNEQFF.

The chain carries TRBV5-5 and TRBJ1-3, with D unclear. Between the trimmed V and J ends, which lost 0 bases and 0 bases, there was a span of 10 bases. Germline-derived CDR1 and CDR2 are SGHKS and YYEKEE (reference sequence). CDR3 length equals 16 residues. This CDR3 is CASSLVGRSSGNTIYF. The CDR3 DNA is TGTGCCAGCAGCTTGGTTGGCCGGAGCTCTGGAAACACCATATATTTT. The full variable domain, rest sourced from reference TRBV5-5 and TRBJ1-3, is DAGVTQSPTHLIKTRGQQVTLRCSPISGHKSVSWYQQVLGQGPQFIFQYYEKEERGRGNFPDRFSARQFPNYSSELNVNALLLGDSALYLCASSLVGRSSGNTIYFGEGSWLTVV.

The chain carries TRBV5-4 and TRBJ2-3, with TRBD1 as a possible D gene (6 bases). V was shortened by 5 bases and J by 4 bases, with 8 bases between the two germline ends. This CDR3 has 12 amino acids. Germline values: CDR1 SGHNT, CDR2 YYREEE (reference sequence). CDR3: CASRQGPDTQYF. As DNA, the CDR3 is TGTGCCAGCAGACAGGGCCCAGATACGCAGTATTTT. Based on the CDR3 plus reference TRBV5-4 and TRBJ2-3, the full variable domain is ETGVTQSPTHLIKTRGQQVTLRCSSQSGHNTVSWYQQALGQGPQFIFQYYREEENGRGNFPPRFSGLQFPNYSSELNVNALELDDSALYLCASRQGPDTQYFGPGTRLTVL.

Here the CDR3 reads CASRTSGSDPYEQYF. The CDR3 DNA reads TGCGCCAGCAGGACTAGCGGGAGCGACCCCTACGAGCAGTACTTC. The gene calls are TRBV5-1 and TRBJ2-7; 12 bases align to TRBD2. The junction had 5 bases not matched to a gene; V was cut back by 5 bases and J by 2 bases. Germline assignment: CDR1 SGHRS and CDR2 YFSETQ. The CDR3 extends over 15 amino acids. The full variable domain, its missing parts supplied by reference TRBV5-1 and TRBJ2-7, is KAGVTQTPRYLIKTRGQQVTLSCSPISGHRSVSWYQQTPGQGLQFLFEYFSETQRNKGNFPGRFSGRQFSNSRSEMNVSTLELGDSALYLCASRTSGSDPYEQYFGPGTRLTVT.